This T cell receptor beta chain was obtained from a study of control samples from healthy donors and cancer patients. This CDR3 comprises 19 residues. J gave up 1 base and V 10 bases, and 19 bases lay outside the gene matches. CDR1 is SGHTA and CDR2 is FQGNSA in the germline V gene. This clone showed up just a few times. Sequenced by immunoSEQ multiplex PCR; TCRdb stores in-frame clones only, minus some. Among around 140,000 clones, around 90% were seen once, and the ten largest hold 5.5% to 7%. Sequencing input: blood. The sequence was obtained from a man between 18 and 29 years old in good health. This chain uses TRBV7-2 with TRBJ2-2; 9 bases map to TRBD2. CDR3 sequence (DNA): TGTGCCACCAGGCCCCCCGGGACAGTAGCGGGGGTGAACACCGGGGAGCTGTTTTTT. Translated: CATRPPGTVAGVNTGELFF.